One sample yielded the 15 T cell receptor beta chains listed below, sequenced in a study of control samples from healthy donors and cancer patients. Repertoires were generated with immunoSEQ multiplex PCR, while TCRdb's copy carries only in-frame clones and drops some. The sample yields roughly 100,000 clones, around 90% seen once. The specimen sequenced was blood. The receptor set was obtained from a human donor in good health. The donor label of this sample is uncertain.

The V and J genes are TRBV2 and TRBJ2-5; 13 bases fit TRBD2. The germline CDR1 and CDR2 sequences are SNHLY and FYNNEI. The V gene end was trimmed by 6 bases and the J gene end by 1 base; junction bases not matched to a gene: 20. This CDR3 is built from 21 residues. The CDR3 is CASSPVPPFTSGGASQETQYF. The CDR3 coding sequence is TGTGCCAGCAGCCCCGTCCCCCCGTTTACTAGCGGGGGGGCCTCCCAAGAGACCCAGTACTTC.

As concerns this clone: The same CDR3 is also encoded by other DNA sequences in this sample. CDR3: CASSWRGQGGVGETQYF. In nucleotides, the CDR3 is TGTGCCAGCAGCTGGAGGGGACAGGGAGGGGTGGGGGAGACCCAGTACTTC. This chain connects TRBV13 to TRBJ2-5; the match to TRBD1 covers 9 bases. The CDR3 is 17 amino acids. Germline V CDR1 and CDR2: PRHDT, FYEKMQ (reference sequence). V was pared by 4 bases and J by 5 bases, with 14 bases of the junction left unmatched. The whole variable domain, filled in from reference TRBV13 and TRBJ2-5, reads AAGVIQSPRHLIKEKRETATLKCYPIPRHDTVYWYQQGPGQDPQFLISFYEKMQSDKGSIPDRFSAQQFSDYHSELNMSSLELGDSALYFCASSWRGQGGVGETQYFGPGTRLLVL.

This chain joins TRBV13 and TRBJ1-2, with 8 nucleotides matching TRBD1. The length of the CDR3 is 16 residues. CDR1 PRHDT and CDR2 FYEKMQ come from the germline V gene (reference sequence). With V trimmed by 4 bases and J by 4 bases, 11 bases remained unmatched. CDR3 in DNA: TGTGCCAGCAGCTCGACCCGGACAGGGACTCTCTATGGCTACACCTTC. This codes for CASSSTRTGTLYGYTF. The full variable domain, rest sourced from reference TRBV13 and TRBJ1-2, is AAGVIQSPRHLIKEKRETATLKCYPIPRHDTVYWYQQGPGQDPQFLISFYEKMQSDKGSIPDRFSAQQFSDYHSELNMSSLELGDSALYFCASSSTRTGTLYGYTFGSGTRLTVV.

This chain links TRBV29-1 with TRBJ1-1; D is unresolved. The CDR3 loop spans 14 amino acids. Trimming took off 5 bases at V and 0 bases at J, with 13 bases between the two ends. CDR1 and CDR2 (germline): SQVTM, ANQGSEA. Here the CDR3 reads CSVRYGGMNTEAFF. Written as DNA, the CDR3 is TGCAGCGTTAGGTACGGTGGGATGAACACTGAAGCTTTCTTT.

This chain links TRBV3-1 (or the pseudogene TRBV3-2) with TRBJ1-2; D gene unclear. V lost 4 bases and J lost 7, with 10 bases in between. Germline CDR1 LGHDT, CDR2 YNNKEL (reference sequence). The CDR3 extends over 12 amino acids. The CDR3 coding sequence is TGTGCCAGCAGCCGAGCAGTGGGTGGCTACACCTTC. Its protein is CASSRAVGGYTF.

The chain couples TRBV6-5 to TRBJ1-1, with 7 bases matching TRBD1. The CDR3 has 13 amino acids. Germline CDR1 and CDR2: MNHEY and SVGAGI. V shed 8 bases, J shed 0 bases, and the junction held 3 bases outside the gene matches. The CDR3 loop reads CASAGTVNTEAFF. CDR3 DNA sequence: TGTGCCAGCGCCGGGACAGTGAACACTGAAGCTTTCTTT.

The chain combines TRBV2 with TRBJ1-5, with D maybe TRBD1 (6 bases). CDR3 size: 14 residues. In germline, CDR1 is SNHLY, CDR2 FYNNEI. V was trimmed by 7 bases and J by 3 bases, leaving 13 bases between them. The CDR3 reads CASTTDRSNQPQHF. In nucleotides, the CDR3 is TGTGCCAGCACCACAGACAGGTCCAATCAGCCCCAGCATTTT.

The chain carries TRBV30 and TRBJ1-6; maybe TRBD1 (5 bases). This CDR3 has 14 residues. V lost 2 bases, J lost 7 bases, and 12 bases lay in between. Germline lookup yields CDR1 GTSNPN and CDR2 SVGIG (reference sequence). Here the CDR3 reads CAWSQGLANSPLHF. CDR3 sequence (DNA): TGTGCCTGGAGTCAGGGTCTGGCGAATTCACCCCTCCACTTT.

The CDR3 region is CASSQLRGTEAFF. The CDR3, as DNA: TGCGCCAGCAGCCAGTTAAGGGGCACTGAAGCTTTCTTT. The chain uses TRBV4-3 and TRBJ1-1; D may be TRBD1 (5 bases). V was shortened by 3 bases and J by 4 bases, with 9 bases between the two germline ends. This CDR3 contains 13 residues. The V gene's germline CDR1 is LGHNA and CDR2 YSLEER.

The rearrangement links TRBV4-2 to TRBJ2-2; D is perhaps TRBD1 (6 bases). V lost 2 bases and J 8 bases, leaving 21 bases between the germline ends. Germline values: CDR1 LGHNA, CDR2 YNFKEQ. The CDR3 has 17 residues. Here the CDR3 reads CASSQRSTGLIAGELFF. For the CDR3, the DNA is TGTGCCAGCAGCCAACGCTCCACAGGGCTTATTGCTGGGGAGCTGTTTTTT.

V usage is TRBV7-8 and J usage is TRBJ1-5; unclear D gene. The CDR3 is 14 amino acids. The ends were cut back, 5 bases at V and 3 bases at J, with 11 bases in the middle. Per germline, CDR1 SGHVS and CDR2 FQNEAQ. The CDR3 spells CASSTGRNNQPQHF. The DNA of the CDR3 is TGTGCCAGCAGCACCGGACGAAACAATCAGCCCCAGCATTTT. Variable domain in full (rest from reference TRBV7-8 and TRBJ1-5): GAGVSQSPRYKVAKRGQDVALRCDPISGHVSLFWYQQALGQGPEFLTYFQNEAQLDKSGLPSDRFFAERPEGSVSTLKIQRTQQEDSAVYLCASSTGRNNQPQHFGDGTRLSIL.

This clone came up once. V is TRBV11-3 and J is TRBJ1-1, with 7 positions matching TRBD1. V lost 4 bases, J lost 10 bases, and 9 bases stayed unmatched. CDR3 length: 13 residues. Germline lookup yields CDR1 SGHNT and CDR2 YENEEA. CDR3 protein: CASSSNTGDAAFF. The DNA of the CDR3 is TGTGCCAGCAGCTCCAACACAGGGGACGCAGCTTTCTTT.

In DNA form, the CDR3 reads TGTGCCAGCAGTGAAGCGCTGAGCGGGGGGGCCTACGAGCAGTACTTC. It yields the protein CASSEALSGGAYEQYF. This chain links TRBV6-1 with TRBJ2-7, with 10 positions matching TRBD2. After removal of 0 bases from V and 2 bases from J, the junction contained 4 bases not matched to a gene. There are 16 residues in the CDR3. Germline CDR1 is MNHNS and CDR2 is SASEGT.

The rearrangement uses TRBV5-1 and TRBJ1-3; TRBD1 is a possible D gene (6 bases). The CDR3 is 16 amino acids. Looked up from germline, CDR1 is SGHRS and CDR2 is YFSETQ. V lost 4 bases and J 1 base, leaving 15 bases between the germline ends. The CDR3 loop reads CASSPEGGPSGNTIYF. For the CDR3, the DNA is TGCGCCAGCAGCCCGGAGGGGGGTCCTTCTGGAAACACCATATATTTT.

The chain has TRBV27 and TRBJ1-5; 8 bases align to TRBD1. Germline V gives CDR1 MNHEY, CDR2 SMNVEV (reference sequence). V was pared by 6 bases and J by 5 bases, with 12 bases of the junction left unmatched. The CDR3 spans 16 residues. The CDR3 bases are TGTGCCAGCAGACCCAAACAGGGGGAATATTATCAGCCCCAGCATTTT. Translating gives CASRPKQGEYYQPQHF.